This T cell receptor beta chain comes out of a study of PD-L1 blockade in urothelial cancer. Overall study context: Analyzed time points were 3 weeks (second dose) and 6 weeks after therapy began. Blood yielded a median of approximately 130,000 T cells per sample.

Time point defined: pretreatment peripheral blood. Trimming cost V 0 bases and J 3 bases, with 12 bases left between them. The germline V gene has CDR1 LNHNV and CDR2 YYDKDF (reference sequence). The CDR3 runs to 15 residues. A spike-in of synthetic TCR analog templates was added to each PCR. Repertoires were generated with immunoSEQ multiplex PCR, while TCRdb's copy carries only in-frame clones and drops some. The sample has fewer than 45,000 clones, about 88% seen once; the top ten hold more than 20%. This receptor was obtained from a donor at least 40 years old with urothelial cancer. This sequence joins TRBV15 and TRBJ2-7; D is ambiguous. The source material was PBMCs, sampled around atezolizumab (anti-PD-L1) treatment. The CDR3 here is CATSRDLGTGYEQYF. The CDR3, as DNA: TGTGCCACCAGCAGAGATCTGGGCACCGGCTACGAGCAGTACTTC.